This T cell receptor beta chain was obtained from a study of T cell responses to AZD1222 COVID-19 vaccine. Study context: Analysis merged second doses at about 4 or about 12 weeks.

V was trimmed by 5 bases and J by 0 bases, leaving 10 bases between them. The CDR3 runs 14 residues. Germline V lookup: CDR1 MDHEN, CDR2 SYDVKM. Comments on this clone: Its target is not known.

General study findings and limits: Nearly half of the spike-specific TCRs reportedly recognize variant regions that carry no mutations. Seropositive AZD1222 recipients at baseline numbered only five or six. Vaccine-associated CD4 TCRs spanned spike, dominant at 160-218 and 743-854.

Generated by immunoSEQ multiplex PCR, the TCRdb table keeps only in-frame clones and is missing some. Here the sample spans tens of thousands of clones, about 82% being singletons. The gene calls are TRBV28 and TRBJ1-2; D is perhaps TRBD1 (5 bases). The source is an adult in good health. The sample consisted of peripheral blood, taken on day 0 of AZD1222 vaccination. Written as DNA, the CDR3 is TGTGCCAGCAGTCCTGGGACCTCTAACTATGGCTACACCTTC. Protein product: CASSPGTSNYGYTF.